One T cell receptor (beta chain) is described in this entry. Its antigen remains unknown. As the template, RNA transcripts were used to amplify TCR beta CDR3 regions. A first-round RT-PCR used HTBI primers, followed by a second-round multiplex PCR. Using its own MiXCR run on the multiplex PCR reads, TCRdb lists one record per CDR3 protein. Found here are more than 550,000 distinct CDR3 sequences, about two fifths of them singletons; the top ten hold 3% to 4%. The data originate from a study of Graves' ophthalmopathy and Graves' hyperthyroidism. The CDR3 is 14 residues long. V lost 10 bases and J 7 bases, leaving 20 bases between the germline ends. The germline V gene encodes CDR1 MNHNS and CDR2 SASEGT. Study results and caveats: Sensitivity of 87.88% and specificity of 65% to 83% were achieved when a 13-signature model separated ophthalmopathy from stable hyperthyroidism. Blood shared most expanded thyroid clonotypes above 0.001 frequency.

J is TRBJ1-3 and V is TRBV6-1; D possibly corresponds to TRBD1 (6 bases). This TCR was sampled from an adult man with Graves' ophthalmopathy. Material: peripheral blood. The CDR3 sequence: CATGTRGGMNTIYF. DNA of the CDR3: TGTGCCACTGGGACAAGGGGCGGGATGAACACCATATATTTT.